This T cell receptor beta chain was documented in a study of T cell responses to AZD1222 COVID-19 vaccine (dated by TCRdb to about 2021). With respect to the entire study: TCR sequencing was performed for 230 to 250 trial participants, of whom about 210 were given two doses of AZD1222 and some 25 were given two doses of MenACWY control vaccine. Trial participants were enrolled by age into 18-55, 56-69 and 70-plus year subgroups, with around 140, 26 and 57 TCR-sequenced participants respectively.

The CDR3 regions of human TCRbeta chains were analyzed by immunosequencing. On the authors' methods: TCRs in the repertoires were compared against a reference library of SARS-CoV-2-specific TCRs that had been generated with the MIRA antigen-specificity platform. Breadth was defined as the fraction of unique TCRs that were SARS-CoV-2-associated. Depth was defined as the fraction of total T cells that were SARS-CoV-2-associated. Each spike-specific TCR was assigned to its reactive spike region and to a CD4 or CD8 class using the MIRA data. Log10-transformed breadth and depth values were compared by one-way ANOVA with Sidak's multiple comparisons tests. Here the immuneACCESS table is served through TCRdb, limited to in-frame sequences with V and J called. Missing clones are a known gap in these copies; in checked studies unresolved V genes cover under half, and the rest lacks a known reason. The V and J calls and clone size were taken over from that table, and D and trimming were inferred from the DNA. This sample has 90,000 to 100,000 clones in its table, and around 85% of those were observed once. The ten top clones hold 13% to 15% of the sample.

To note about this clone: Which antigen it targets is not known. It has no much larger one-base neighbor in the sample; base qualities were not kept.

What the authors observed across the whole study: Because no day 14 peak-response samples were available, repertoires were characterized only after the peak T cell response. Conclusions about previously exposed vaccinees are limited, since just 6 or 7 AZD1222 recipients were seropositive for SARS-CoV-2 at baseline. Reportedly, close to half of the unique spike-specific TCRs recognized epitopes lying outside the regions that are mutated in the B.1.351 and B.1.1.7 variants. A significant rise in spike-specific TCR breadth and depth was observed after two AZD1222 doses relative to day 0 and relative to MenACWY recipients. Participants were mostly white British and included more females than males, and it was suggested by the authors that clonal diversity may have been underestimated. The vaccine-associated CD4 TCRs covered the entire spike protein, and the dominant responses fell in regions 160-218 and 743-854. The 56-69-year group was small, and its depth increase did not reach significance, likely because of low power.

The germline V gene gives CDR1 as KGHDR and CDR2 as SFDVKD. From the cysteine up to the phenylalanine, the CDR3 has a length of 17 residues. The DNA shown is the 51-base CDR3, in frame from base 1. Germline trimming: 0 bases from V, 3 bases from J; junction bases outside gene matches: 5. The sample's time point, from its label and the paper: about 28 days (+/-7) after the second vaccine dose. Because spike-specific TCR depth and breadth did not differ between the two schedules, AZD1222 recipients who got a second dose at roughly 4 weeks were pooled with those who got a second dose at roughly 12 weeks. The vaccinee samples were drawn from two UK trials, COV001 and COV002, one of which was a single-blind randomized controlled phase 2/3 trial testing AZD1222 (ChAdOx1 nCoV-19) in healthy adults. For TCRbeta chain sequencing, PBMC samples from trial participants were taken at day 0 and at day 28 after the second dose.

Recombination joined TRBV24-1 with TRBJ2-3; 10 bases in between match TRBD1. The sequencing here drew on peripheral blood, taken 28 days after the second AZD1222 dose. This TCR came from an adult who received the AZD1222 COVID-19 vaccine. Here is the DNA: TGTGCCACCAGTGATTTGATCCGGGACAGGGGAACAGATACGCAGTATTTT. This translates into CATSDLIRDRGTDTQYF.